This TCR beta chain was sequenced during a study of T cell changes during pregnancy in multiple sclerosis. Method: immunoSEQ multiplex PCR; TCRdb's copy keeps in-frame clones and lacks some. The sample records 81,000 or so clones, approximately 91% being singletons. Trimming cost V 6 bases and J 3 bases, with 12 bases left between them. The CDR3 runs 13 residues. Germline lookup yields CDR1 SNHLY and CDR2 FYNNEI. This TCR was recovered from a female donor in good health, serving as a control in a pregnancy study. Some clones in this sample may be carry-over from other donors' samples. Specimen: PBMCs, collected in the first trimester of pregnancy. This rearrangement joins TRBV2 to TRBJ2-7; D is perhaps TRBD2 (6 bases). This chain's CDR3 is CASSTYGSYEQYF. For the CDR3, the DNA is TGTGCCAGCAGCACGTACGGGAGCTACGAGCAGTACTTC.